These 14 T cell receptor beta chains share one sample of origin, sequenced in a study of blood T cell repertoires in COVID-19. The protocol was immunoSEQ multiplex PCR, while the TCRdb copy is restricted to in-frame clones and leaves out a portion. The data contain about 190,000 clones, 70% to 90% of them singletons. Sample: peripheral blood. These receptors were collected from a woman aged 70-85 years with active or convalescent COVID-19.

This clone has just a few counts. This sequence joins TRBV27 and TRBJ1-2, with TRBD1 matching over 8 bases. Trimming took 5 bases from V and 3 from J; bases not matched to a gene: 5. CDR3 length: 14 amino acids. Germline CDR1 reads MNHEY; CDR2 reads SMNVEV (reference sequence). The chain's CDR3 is CASSRTGSDYGYTF. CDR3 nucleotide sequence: TGTGCCAGCAGTCGGACAGGGAGCGACTATGGCTACACCTTC.

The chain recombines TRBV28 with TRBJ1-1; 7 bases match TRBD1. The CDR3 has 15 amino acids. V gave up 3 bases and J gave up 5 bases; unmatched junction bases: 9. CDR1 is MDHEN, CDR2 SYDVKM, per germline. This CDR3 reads CASSFRSGGETEAFF. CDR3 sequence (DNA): TGTGCCAGCAGTTTTCGTTCAGGGGGAGAAACTGAAGCTTTCTTT.

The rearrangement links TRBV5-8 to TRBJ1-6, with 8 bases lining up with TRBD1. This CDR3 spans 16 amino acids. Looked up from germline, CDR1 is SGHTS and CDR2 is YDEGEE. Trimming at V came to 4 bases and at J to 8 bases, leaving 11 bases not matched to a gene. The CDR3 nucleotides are TGTGCCAGCAGCGCCGGCCAGGGGGCGGGAGATTCACCCCTCCACTTT. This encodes CASSAGQGAGDSPLHF.

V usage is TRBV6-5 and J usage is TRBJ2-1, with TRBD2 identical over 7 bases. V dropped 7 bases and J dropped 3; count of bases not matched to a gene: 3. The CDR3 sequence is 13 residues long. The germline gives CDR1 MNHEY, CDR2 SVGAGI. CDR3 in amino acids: CASTGGDYNEQFF. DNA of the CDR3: TGTGCCAGCACGGGGGGTGACTACAATGAGCAGTTCTTC.

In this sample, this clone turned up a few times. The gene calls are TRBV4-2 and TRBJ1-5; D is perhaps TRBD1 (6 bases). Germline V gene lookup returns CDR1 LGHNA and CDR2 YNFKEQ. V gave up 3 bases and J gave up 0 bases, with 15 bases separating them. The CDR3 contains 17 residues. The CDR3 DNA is TGTGCCAGCAGCCATGTTAAAGGGGGGGATAGCAATCAGCCCCAGCATTTT. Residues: CASSHVKGGDSNQPQHF.

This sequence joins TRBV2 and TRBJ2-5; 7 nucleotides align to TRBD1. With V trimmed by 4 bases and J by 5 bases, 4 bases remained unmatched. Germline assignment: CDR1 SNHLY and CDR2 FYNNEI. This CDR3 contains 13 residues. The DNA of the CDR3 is TGTGCCAGCAGTGGAGTCAGGGGGGAGACCCAGTACTTC. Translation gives CASSGVRGETQYF.

The CDR3 spells CASTQFNRAGYGYTF. The CDR3 DNA sequence: TGTGCCAGCACCCAGTTCAACAGGGCTGGCTATGGCTACACCTTC. This rearrangement joins TRBV6-5 to TRBJ1-2, with D maybe TRBD1 (6 bases). V was cut by 7 bases and J by 4 bases, with 19 bases left in between. Germline lookup yields CDR1 MNHEY and CDR2 SVGAGI. The CDR3 loop spans 15 amino acids.

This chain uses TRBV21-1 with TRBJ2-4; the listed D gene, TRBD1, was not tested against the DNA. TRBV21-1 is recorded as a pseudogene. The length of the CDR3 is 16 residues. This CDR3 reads CASSTSRDSSKNIQYF. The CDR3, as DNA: TGTGCCAGCAGCACGTCCCGGGACAGTTCCAAAAACATTCAGTACTTC.

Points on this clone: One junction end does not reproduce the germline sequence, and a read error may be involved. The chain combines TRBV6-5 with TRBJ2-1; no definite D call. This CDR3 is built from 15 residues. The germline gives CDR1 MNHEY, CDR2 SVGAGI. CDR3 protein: CASSDSARPYNEQFF. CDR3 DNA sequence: TGTGCCAGCAGTGACTCCGCCAGGCCCTACAATGAGCAGTTCTTC.

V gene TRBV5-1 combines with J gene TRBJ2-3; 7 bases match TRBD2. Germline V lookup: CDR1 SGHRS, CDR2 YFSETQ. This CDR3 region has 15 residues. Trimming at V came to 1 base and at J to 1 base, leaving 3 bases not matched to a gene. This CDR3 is CASSLNAGGTDTQYF. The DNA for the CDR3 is TGCGCCAGCAGCTTGAATGCGGGAGGCACAGATACGCAGTATTTT.

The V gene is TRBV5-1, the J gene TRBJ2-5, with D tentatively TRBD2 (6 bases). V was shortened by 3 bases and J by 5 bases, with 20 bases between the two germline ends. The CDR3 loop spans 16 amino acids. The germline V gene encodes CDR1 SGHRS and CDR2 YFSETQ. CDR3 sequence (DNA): TGCGCCAGCAGCTGGAATGATGTTTTCCGGGGGGAGACCCAGTACTTC. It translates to CASSWNDVFRGETQYF. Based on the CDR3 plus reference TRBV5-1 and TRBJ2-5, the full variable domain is KAGVTQTPRYLIKTRGQQVTLSCSPISGHRSVSWYQQTPGQGLQFLFEYFSETQRNKGNFPGRFSGRQFSNSRSEMNVSTLELGDSALYLCASSWNDVFRGETQYFGPGTRLLVL.

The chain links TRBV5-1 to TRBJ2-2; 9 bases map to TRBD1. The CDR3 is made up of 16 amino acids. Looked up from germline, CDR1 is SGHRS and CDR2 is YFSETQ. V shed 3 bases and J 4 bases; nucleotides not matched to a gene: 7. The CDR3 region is CASSWGQGGFTGELFF. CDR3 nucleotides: TGCGCCAGCAGCTGGGGACAGGGCGGGTTCACCGGGGAGCTGTTTTTT.

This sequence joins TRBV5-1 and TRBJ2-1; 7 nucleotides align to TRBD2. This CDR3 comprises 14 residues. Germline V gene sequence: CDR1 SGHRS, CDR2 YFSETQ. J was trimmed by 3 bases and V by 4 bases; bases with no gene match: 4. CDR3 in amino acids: CASSLGTNYNEQFF. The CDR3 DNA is TGCGCCAGCAGCCTCGGGACTAACTACAATGAGCAGTTCTTC.

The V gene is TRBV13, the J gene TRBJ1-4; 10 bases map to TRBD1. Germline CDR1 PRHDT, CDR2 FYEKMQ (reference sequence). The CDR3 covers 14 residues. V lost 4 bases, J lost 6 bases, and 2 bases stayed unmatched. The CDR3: CASSSGTGDEKLFF. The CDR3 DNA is TGTGCCAGCAGCTCCGGGACAGGGGATGAAAAACTGTTTTTT.